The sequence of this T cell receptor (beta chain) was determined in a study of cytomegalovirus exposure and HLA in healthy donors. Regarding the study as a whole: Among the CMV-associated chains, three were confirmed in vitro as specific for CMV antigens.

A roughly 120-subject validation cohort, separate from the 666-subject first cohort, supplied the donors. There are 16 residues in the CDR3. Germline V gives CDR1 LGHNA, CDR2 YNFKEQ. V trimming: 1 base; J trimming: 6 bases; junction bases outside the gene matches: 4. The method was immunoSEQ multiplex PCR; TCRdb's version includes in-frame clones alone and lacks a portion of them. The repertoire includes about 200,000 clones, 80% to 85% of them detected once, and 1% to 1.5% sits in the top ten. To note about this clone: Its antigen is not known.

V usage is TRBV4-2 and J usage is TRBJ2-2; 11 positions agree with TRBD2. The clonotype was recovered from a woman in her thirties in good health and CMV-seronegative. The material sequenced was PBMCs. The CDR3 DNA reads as TGTGCCAGCAGCCAAGCTAGCGGGAGGAATCCCGGGGAGCTGTTTTTT. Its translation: CASSQASGRNPGELFF.